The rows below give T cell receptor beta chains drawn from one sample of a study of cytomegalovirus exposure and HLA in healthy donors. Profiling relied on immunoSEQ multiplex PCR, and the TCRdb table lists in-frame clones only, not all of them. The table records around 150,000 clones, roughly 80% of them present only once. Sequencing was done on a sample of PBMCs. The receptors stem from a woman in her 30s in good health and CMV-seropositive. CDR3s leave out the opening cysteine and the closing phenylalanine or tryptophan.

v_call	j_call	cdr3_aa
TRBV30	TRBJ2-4	AWSPDYIKNIQY
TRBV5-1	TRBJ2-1	ASSWDRRTLASEQF
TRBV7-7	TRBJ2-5	ASSQGLAEGTQY
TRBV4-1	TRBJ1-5	ASSLIGSNQPQH
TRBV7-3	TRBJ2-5	ASSPGGGARETQY
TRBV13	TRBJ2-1	ASSRRGGGEVEQF
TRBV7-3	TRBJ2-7	ASSLTAGGLVYEQY
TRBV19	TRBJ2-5	ASSIVASGGYQETQY
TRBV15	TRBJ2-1	ATSRDLAGGYNEQF
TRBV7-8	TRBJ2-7	ASSSGTFFYEQY
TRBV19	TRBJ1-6	ASRAQGDSPLH
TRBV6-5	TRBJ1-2	ASSPEGHRGYT
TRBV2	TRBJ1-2	ASTMGQGLGYT
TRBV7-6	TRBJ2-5	ASSPGTSVPETQY
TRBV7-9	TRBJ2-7	ASSFGSSYEQY
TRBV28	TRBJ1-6	ASRTRTEPYSPLH
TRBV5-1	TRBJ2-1	ASSSLAGGLGEQF
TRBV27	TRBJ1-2	ASSLSRSYGYT
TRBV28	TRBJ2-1	ASSLGLAGGSYNEQF
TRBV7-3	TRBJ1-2	ASSLTDGYGYT
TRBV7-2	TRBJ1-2	ASVRTGESYGYT
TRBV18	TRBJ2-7	ASSLLAGGNYEQY
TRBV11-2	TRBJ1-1	ASSLGPYTEAF
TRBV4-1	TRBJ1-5	ASSPGQLLNLNQPQH
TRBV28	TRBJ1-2	ASSSPAGNPEGYT
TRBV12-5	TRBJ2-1	ASGLVLGGGYNEQF
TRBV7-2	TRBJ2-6	ASTEMLGQGVWGANVLT
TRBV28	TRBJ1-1	ASSLYAEWTEAF
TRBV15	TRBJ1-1	ATSRGGGQARGTEAF
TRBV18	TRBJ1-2	ASSPRDRAVYGYT
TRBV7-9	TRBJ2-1	SSSWGLSYNEQF
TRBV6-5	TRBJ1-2	ASSYSMQYGYT
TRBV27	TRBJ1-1	ASSWASNTEAF
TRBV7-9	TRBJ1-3	ASGSYRGSGNTIY